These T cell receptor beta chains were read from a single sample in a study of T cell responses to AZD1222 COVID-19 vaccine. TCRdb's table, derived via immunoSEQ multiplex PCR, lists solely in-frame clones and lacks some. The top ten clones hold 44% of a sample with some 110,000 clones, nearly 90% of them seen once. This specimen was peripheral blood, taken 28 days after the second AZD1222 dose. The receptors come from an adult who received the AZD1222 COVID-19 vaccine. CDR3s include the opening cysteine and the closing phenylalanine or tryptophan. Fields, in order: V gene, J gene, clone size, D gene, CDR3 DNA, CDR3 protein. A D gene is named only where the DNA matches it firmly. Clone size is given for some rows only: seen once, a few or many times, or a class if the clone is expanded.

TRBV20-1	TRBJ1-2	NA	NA	TGCAGTGCTAGAGATGGGGGCTACACCTTC	CSARDGGYTF
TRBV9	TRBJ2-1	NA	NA	TGTGCCAGCAGCGTAGATGGTACAGGCTCCTACAATGAGCAGTTCTTC	CASSVDGTGSYNEQFF
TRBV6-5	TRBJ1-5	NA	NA	TGTGCCAGCAGTCTAATCCAGTCGAATCAGCCCCAGCATTTT	CASSLIQSNQPQHF
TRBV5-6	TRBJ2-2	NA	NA	TGTGCCAGCAGCTTGATGGGGTCGGGAGCTCTTACCGGGGAGCTGTTTTTT	CASSLMGSGALTGELFF
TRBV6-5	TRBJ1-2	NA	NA	TGTGCCAGCACACCACGAATGAACTATGGCTACACCTTC	CASTPRMNYGYTF
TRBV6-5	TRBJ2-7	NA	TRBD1	TGTGCCAGCACCTCGATAGGGACAGGGTTCTCGGAGCAGTACTTC	CASTSIGTGFSEQYF
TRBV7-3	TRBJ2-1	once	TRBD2	TGTGCCAGCAGCCCCATGGCTAGCGGGAGGTTCAATGAGCAGTTCTTC	CASSPMASGRFNEQFF
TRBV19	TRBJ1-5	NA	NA	TGTGCCAGTAGTATGGTAGAGGTATATAGCAATCAGCCCCAGCATTTT	CASSMVEVYSNQPQHF
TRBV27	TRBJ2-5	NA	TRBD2	TGTGCCAGCAGTCCAAGACTAGCGGGAGTATGGGAGACCCAGTACTTC	CASSPRLAGVWETQYF
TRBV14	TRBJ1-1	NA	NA	TGTGCCAGCAGCCAAGATTGGGGCCGGCTCAACACTGAAGCTTTCTTT	CASSQDWGRLNTEAFF
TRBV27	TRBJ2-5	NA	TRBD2	TGTGCCAGCAGTCCCTCTTGGACTAGCGAAGAGACCCAGTACTTC	CASSPSWTSEETQYF
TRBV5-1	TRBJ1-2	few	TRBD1	TGCGCCAGCAGCTTGACCCCGGGACAGACCTATGGCTACACCTTC	CASSLTPGQTYGYTF
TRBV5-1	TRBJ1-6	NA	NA	TGCGCCAGCAAGGAGTCTACAGCACCTAATTCACCCCTCCACTTT	CASKESTAPNSPLHF
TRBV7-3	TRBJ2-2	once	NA	TGTGCCAGCAGCCGGGAATCGGCAGCGAACACCGGGGAGCTGTTTTTT	CASSRESAANTGELFF
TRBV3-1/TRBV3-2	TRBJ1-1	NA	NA	TGTGCCAGCAGCCGGCACCGAGGGGGGCCGCAAGGAGCTTTCTTT	CASSRHRGGPQGAFF
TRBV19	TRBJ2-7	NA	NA	TGTGCCAGTAGTACCTCAGGGGCGAGGAACGAGCAGTACTTC	CASSTSGARNEQYF
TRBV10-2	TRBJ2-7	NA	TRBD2	TGCGCCAGCAGTGGGGGAGGGCCCGAGCAGTACTTC	CASSGGGPEQYF
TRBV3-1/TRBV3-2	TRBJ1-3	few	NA	TGTGCCAGCAGCCGCGGTAGGAGCGGAAACACCATATATTTT	CASSRGRSGNTIYF
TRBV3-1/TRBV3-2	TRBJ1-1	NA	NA	TGTGCCAGCAGCCTAGGTGGCCGGACTAAGAACACTGAAGCTTTCTTT	CASSLGGRTKNTEAFF
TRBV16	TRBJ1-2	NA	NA	TGTGCCAGCAGCCAACAAGAGGGGAGGGGGTCGAGTGGCTACACCTTC	CASSQQEGRGSSGYTF
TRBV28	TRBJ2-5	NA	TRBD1	TGTGCCAGCAGTTCAATAGGGACAGGACAAGAGACCCAGTACTTC	CASSSIGTGQETQYF
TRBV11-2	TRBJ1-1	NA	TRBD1	TGTGCCAGCAGCGTAACAGGGGCCCTGAACACTGAAGCTTTCTTT	CASSVTGALNTEAFF